Given below is one T cell receptor (beta chain) in context. The antigen remains undetermined. cDNA molecules, individually, were tagged with unique molecular identifiers. Using its own MiXCR run on the 5' RACE reads, TCRdb lists one record per CDR3 protein. This sample has roughly 90,000 distinct CDR3 sequences, with over 11% found just once. Per germline, CDR1 SQVTM and CDR2 ANQGSEA. V was trimmed by 2 bases and J by 8 bases, leaving 13 bases between them. This CDR3 region has 13 residues. This sample stems from a study of early T cells in non-severe SARS-CoV-2 infection. General study results and limits: Private and CD4 specificities were missed by VDJdb matching, which favored anti-spike CD8 responses.

The origin of this receptor is an adult who was a healthcare worker with PCR-confirmed SARS-CoV-2 infection or an uninfected control (not recorded which). Sequenced input: whole blood. V and J are TRBV29-1 and TRBJ2-1; D not resolved. For the CDR3, the DNA is TGCAGCGTTGAATTAGGCGGTACGGATGAGCAGTTCTTC. It is translated as CSVELGGTDEQFF.